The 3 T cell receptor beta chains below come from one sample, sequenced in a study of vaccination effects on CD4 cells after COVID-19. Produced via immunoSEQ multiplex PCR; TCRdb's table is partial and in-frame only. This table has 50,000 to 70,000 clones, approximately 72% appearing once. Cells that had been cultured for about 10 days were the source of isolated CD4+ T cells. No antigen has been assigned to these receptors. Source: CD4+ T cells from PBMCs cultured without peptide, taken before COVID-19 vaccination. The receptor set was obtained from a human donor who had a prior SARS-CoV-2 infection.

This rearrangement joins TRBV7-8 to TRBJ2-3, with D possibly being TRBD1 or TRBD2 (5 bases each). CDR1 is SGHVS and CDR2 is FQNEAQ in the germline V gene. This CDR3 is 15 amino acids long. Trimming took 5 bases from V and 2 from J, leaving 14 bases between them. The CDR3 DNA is TGTGCCAGCAGCCCCCGGATGGGGGACACAGATACGCAGTATTTT. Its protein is CASSPRMGDTDTQYF.

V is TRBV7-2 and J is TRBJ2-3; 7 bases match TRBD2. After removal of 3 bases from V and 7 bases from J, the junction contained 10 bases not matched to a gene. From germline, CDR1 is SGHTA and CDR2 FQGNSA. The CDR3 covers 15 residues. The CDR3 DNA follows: TGTGCCAGCAGCTTTCTGGACGGGAGGAGAAATACGCAGTATTTT. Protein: CASSFLDGRRNTQYF.

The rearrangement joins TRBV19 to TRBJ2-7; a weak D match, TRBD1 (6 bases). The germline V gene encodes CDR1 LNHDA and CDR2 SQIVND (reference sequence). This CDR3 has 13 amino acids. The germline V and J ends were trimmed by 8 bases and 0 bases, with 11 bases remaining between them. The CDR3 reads CASSRGNSYEQYF. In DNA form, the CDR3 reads TGTGCCAGTTCCAGGGGAAACTCCTACGAGCAGTACTTC.